This TCR beta chain was captured in a study of cytomegalovirus exposure and HLA in healthy donors. Findings and limits, study-wide: In a later analysis, TCR beta V- and J-gene trimming was associated with a missense DCLRE1C variant. Cytomegalovirus status was reportedly diagnosed by the classifier with high specificity and sensitivity. It has been reported that TCR beta sequences accurately predicted the HLA-A and HLA-B alleles of most subjects.

This PCR relied on a set of 60 Vbeta primers and 13 Jbeta primers. In the source study's methods: Roughly 10 million shared chains were among 65 million to 85 million unique TCR beta chains counted in a later analysis. The protocol was immunoSEQ multiplex PCR, while the TCRdb copy is restricted to in-frame clones and leaves out a portion. V, J and clone size are taken as reported in that table, and D and trimming were inferred from the DNA itself. The sample includes roughly 170,000 clones, 84% of them seen just once. CDR3 length: 13 amino acids. CDR1 is GTSNPN and CDR2 is SVGIG in the germline V gene (reference sequence). Trimming removed 4 bases from V and 4 bases from J; junction bases left unmatched: 4. Details on this clone: Its target is not known.

Material: PBMCs. The source is a girl aged 5-17 years in good health and CMV-seropositive. This rearrangement joins TRBV30 to TRBJ2-1; 7 bases map to TRBD2. In nucleotides, the CDR3 is TGTGCCTGGAACGCGGGGGTTTACAATGAGCAGTTCTTC. This codes for CAWNAGVYNEQFF.